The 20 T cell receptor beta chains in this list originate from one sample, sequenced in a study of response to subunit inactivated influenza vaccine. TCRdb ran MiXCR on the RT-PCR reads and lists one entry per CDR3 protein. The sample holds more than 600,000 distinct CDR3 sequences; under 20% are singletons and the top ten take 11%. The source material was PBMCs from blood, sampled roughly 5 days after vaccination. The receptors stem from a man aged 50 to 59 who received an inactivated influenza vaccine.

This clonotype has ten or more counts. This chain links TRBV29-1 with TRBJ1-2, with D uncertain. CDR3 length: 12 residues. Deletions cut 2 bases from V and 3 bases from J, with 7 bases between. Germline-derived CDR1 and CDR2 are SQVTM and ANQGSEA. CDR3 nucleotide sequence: TGCAGCGTTGAAAGGGTTGACTATGGCTACACCTTC. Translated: CSVERVDYGYTF.

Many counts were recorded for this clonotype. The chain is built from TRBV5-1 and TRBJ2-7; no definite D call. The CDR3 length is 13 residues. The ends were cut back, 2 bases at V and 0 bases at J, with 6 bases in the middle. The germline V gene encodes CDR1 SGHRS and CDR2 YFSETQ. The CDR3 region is CASSLDGSYEQYF. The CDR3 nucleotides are TGCGCCAGCAGCTTAGACGGCTCCTACGAGCAGTACTTC.

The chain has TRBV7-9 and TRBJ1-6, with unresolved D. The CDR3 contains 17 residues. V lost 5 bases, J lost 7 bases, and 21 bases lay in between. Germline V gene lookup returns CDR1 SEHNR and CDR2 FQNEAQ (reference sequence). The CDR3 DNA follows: TGTGCCAGCAGCGACGCTATTCCGGGAACGGGGAATTCACCCCTCCACTTT. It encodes CASSDAIPGTGNSPLHF.

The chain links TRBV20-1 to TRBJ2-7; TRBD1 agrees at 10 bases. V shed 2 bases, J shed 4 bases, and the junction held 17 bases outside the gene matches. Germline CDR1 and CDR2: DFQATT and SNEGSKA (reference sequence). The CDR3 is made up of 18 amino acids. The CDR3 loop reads CSARSEGVPGQGLYEQYF. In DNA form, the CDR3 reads TGCAGTGCTAGATCCGAGGGAGTCCCGGGACAGGGGCTTTACGAGCAGTACTTC.

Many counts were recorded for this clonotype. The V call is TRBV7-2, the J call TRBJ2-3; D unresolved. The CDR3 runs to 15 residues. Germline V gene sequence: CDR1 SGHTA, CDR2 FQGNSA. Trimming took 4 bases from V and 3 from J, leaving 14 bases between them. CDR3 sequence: CASSSQWRETDTQYF. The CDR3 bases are TGTGCCAGCAGCTCACAGTGGAGAGAGACAGATACGCAGTATTTT.

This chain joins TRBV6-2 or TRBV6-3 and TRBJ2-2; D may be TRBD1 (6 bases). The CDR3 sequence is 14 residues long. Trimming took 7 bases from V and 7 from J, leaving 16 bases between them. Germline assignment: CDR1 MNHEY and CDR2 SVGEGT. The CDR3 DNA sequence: TGTGCCAGCACCGAGGGCACAGGGATCGGGGAGCTGTTTTTT. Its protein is CASTEGTGIGELFF.

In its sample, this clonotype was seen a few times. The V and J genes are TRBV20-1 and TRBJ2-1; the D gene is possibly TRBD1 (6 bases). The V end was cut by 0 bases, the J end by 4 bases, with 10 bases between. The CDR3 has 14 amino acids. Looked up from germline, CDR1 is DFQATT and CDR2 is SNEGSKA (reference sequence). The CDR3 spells CSAREERGYNEQFF. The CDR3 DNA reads TGCAGTGCTAGAGAGGAGAGGGGGTACAATGAGCAGTTCTTC.

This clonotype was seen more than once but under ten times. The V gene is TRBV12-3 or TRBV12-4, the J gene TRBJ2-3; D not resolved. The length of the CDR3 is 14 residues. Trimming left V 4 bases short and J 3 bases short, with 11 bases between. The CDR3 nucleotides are TGTGCCAGCAGTTACCCCTCACCGACAGATACGCAGTATTTT. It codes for CASSYPSPTDTQYF.

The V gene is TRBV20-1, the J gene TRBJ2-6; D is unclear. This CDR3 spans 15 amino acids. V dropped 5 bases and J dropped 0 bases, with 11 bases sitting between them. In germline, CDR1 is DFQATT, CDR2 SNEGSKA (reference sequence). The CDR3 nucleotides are TGCAGTGCTTCTCGGACCTTCTCTGGGGCCAACGTCCTGACTTTC. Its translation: CSASRTFSGANVLTF.

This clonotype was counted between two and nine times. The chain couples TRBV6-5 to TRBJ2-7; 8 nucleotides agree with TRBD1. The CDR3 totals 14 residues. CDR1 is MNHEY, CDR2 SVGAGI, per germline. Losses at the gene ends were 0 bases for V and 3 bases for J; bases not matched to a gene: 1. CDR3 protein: CASSYSTGDYEQYF. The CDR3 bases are TGTGCCAGCAGTTACTCGACAGGGGACTACGAGCAGTACTTC.

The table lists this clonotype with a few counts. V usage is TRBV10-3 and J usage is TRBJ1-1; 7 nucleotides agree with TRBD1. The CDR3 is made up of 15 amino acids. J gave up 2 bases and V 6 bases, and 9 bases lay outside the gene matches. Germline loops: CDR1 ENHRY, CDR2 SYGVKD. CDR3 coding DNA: TGTGCCATCAGAGGGGTTGGACAGGCAAACACTGAAGCTTTCTTT. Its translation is CAIRGVGQANTEAFF.

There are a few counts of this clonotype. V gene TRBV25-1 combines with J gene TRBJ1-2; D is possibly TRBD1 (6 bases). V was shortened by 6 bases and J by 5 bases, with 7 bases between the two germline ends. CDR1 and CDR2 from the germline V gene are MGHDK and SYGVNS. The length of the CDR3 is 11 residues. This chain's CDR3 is CASRGGYGYTF. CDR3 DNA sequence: TGTGCCAGCAGAGGGGGATATGGCTACACCTTC.

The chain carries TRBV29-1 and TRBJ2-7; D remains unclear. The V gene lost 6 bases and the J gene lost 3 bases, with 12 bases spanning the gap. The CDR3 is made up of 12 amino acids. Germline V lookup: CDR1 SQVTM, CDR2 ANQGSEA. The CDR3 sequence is CSVYLSDYEQYF. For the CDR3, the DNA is TGCAGCGTCTACCTCTCGGACTACGAGCAGTACTTC.

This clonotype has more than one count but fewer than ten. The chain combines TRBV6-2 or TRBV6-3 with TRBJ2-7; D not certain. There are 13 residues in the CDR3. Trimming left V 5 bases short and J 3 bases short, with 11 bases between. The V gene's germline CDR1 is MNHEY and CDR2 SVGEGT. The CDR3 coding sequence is TGTGCCAGCAGTCTCTTGTCCCACTACGAGCAGTACTTC. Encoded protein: CASSLLSHYEQYF.

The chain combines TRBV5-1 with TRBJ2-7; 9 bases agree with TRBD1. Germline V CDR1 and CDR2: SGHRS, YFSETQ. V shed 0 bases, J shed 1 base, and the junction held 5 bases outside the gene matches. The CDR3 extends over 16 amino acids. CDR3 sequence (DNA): TGCGCCAGCAGCTTGGCCGGGACAGGGATATCCTACGAGCAGTACTTC. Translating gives CASSLAGTGISYEQYF.

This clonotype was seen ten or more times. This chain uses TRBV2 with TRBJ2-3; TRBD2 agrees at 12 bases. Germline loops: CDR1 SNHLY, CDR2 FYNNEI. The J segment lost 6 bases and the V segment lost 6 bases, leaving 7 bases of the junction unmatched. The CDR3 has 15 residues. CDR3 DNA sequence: TGTGCCAGCAGATCCCCTAGCGGGAGGGCTGATACGCAGTATTTT. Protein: CASRSPSGRADTQYF.

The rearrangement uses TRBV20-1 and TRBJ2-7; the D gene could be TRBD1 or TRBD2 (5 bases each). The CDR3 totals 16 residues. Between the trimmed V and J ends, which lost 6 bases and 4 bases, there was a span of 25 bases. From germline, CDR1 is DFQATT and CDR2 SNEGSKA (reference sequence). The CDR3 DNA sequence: TGCAGTGCCCTTAAGGGGCGAGGTAGCGTGGCATACGAGCAGTACTTC. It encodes CSALKGRGSVAYEQYF.

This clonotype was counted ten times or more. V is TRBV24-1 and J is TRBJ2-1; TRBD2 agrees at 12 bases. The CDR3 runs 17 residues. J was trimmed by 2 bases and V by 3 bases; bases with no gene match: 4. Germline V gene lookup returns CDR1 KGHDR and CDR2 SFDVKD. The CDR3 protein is CATSDRASGRAYNEQFF. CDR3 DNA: TGTGCCACCAGTGATAGGGCTAGCGGGAGGGCCTACAATGAGCAGTTCTTC.

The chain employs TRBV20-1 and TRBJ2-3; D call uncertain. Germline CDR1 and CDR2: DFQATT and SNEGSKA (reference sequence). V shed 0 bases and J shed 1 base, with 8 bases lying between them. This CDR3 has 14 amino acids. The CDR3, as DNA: TGCAGTGCTAGAGACCCTTGGGGCACAGATACGCAGTATTTT. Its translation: CSARDPWGTDTQYF.

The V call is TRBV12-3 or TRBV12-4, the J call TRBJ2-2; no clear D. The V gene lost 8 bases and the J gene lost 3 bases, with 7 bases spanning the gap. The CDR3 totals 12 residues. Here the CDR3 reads CASLYDTGELFF. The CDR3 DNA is TGTGCCAGCCTCTACGACACCGGGGAGCTGTTTTTT.